This TCR beta chain stems from a study of Graves' ophthalmopathy and Graves' hyperthyroidism (dated by TCRdb to the late 2010s). The study in broad terms: Peripheral blood was collected at initial diagnosis, before any treatment. The study used TCR beta repertoire signatures to distinguish Graves' ophthalmopathy from Graves' hyperthyroidism and to predict progression to ophthalmopathy. To explore V-J signatures that separate ophthalmopathy from hyperthyroidism, a discovery set of about a hundred patients was enrolled, consisting of 40 to 45 with ophthalmopathy and about 60 with stable hyperthyroidism. An independent validation cohort was composed of some 19 hyperthyroidism patients and about 16 patients who later progressed from hyperthyroidism to ophthalmopathy. Following sampling, methimazole starting at 30 mg daily was administered to hyperthyroidism patients, and high-dose intravenous methylprednisolone was administered to ophthalmopathy patients. The 100 or so discovery patients were randomly divided into training and test sets at a 7:3 ratio. In total, over 130 blood samples were TCR-sequenced: 43 ophthalmopathy, some 75 hyperthyroidism and approximately 17 hyperthyroidism-to-ophthalmopathy patients. In a handful of hyperthyroidism patients, the T-cell repertoires found in thyroid tissue were compared with those found in blood.

Hyperthyroidism was considered stable if no progression to ophthalmopathy occurred within 18 months of follow-up. Hyperthyroidism patients were newly diagnosed, were aged 18 to 65 years, and had a disease duration under 2 months. Patients with other autoimmune diseases, uncontrolled infections, pregnancy or lactation were excluded. Diagnosis was based on clinical symptoms, serum thyroxine, TRAb, thyroid ultrasound and orbital computed tomography. PBMCs were isolated from about 10 ml of fresh peripheral blood by Ficoll-Paque density gradient centrifugation. Trizol reagent was used to extract the total RNA, and its quality was then checked on an Agilent 2100 Bioanalyzer. As to this clonotype: Its binding antigen is unknown. The record has no base qualities; no much larger clone is one base away.

Results the study describes overall, beyond this receptor: The 13-signature model separated ophthalmopathy from stable hyperthyroidism with approximately 90% sensitivity and about 84% specificity in cross-validation, and 80%/75% in the test set. No statistical method was used to predetermine the sample size, and group allocation was not hidden from the investigators. Most expanded thyroid clonotypes with a frequency above 0.001 also appeared in blood, which suggests that blood repertoires may reflect the immune response in the thyroid. In validation, the model predicted ophthalmopathy progression with about 70% sensitivity and approximately 75% specificity; roughly 11 predicted patients were CT-confirmed with GO in a median of about 7.1 months.

The V end loses 0 bases and the J end loses 5 bases, and a stretch of 10 bases separates them. Based on the germline V gene (reference sequence), the CDR1 and CDR2 sequences are GTSNPN and SVGIG. From the cysteine through the phenylalanine, the CDR3 covers 13 amino acids. Just the 39-base CDR3 DNA is kept, in frame starting at base 1. TCR beta CDR3 regions were amplified from RNA transcripts for repertoire sequencing. The first round was an RT-PCR using HTBI primers with the Qiagen OneStep RT-PCR kit, and this first round was followed by a second-round multiplex PCR, then size selection and purification. Libraries were sequenced on an Illumina HiSeq2000 using paired-end 100 bp reads. Turning to the authors' computational methods: SOAPnuke was used for read processing, and reads with adapters, uncalled bases, a mean Phred below 15, or no exact constant-primer or identifier match were discarded. High-quality paired reads were merged with COPE v1.2.5. Unique nucleotide sequences were defined as clonotypes and aligned to IMGT TRB V, D and J references using MiTCR v1.1. The analysis was limited to V-J combinations with a frequency above 0.0001, which together covered approximately 99% of repertoires. For each V-J combination, a TCR clonal expansion and chaos score was defined as the ratio of F50 clonal expansion to chaos observed in the TCRdist matrix. Welch's t-statistics and random forest were used to reduce the features to about a dozen V-J combinations, which were then used as input to a naive Bayes classifier. The Morisita-Horn index was used to measure how similar the thyroid and blood repertoires were. The public reads were reprocessed in TCRdb via fastp at Q25 and MiXCR, keeping in-frame beta chains. CDR3 protein duplicates are merged, each entry listing the most common genes and DNA. The V and J calls were determined by TCRdb, not by the authors. This sample is represented by a few hundred thousand distinct CDR3 sequences; under 25% of them were singletons. Of the sample, around 3% falls within the top ten clones.

The sequencing input was peripheral blood. Rearrangement joined TRBV30 to TRBJ2-5, with the D gene call left open. The receptor was isolated from a woman under 30 with stable Graves' hyperthyroidism. Donor details come from another sample of the same person, matched by shared clones. The sequenced DNA is TGTGCCTGGAGTGTACAGTATAAGGAGACCCAGTACTTC. Translation gives CAWSVQYKETQYF. Here the CDR3 is joined to the reference TRBV30 and TRBJ2-5 genes, and the full variable domain is: SQTIHQWPATLVQPVGSPLSLECTVEGTSNPNLYWYRQAAGRGLQLLFYSVGIGQISSEVPQNLSASRPQDRQFILSSKKLLLSDSGFYLCAWSVQYKETQYFGPGTRLLVL.